This TCR beta chain stems from a study of T cell responses to AZD1222 COVID-19 vaccine. The CDR3 length is 15 residues. V was pared by 4 bases and J by 2 bases, with 2 bases of the junction left unmatched. CDR1 and CDR2 (germline): SGHNT, YYREEE (reference sequence). Assay used: immunoSEQ multiplex PCR; TCRdb lists only in-frame clones, some missing. The sample has roughly 140,000 clones, over 80% seen once. The V call is TRBV5-4, the J call TRBJ2-1; 11 bases are a match to TRBD2. This sequence originates from an adult who received the AZD1222 COVID-19 vaccine. This specimen was peripheral blood, taken 28 days after the second AZD1222 dose. CDR3 sequence reads: CASSEGLAAYNEQFF. CDR3 nucleotide sequence: TGTGCCAGCAGCGAGGGACTAGCGGCCTACAATGAGCAGTTCTTC.